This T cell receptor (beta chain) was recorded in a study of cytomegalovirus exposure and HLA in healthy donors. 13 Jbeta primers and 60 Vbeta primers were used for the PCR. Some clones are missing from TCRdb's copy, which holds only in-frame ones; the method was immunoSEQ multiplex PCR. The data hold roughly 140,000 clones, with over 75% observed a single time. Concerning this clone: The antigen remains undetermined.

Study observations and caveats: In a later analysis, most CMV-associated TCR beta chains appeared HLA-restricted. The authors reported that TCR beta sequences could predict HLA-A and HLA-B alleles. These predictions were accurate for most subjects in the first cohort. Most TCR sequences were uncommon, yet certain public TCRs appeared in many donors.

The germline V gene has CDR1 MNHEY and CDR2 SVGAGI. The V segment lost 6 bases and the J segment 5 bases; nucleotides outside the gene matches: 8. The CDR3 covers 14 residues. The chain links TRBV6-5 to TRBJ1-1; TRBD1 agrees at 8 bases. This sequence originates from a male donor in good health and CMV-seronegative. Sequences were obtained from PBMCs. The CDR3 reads CASRGQGVYTEAFF. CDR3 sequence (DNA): TGTGCCAGCAGAGGACAGGGAGTCTATACTGAAGCTTTCTTT.